The TCR beta chain under discussion was sequenced for a study of blood T cell repertoires in COVID-19. Measured with immunoSEQ multiplex PCR; TCRdb has only the in-frame clones, and not every one. The repertoire has around 97,000 clones, 89% of them found once; the top ten carry approximately 3.4%. This clone was recorded only once. The V end was cut by 5 bases, the J end by 3 bases, with 15 bases between. Germline V gene data show CDR1 as SGHTA and CDR2 as FQGTGA. CDR3 length equals 15 residues. The chain carries TRBV7-3 and TRBJ2-3; TRBD2 might be the D (7 bases). The specimen sequenced was peripheral blood. The TCR was taken from a woman aged 55-75 years with acute or convalescent COVID-19. The CDR3 here is CASSPRGAGTDTQYF. CDR3 in DNA: TGTGCCAGCAGCCCCCGGGGGGCGGGAACAGATACGCAGTATTTT.